This T cell receptor (beta chain) is from a study of T cells after yellow fever vaccination. TCRdb analysed the 5' RACE reads with MiXCR anew, one entry per CDR3 protein. The repertoire holds about 300,000 distinct CDR3 sequences, with around 6.8% as singletons. V was shortened by 6 bases and J by 2 bases, with 13 bases between the two germline ends. Germline V gene lookup returns CDR1 MNHNS and CDR2 SASEGT. CDR3 size: 14 residues. The chain recombines TRBV6-1 with TRBJ1-2, with D possibly being TRBD1 (6 bases). The TCR was taken from a man aged 18 to 29 who received the YFV17D yellow fever vaccine. The sample consisted of PBMCs, taken roughly 47 days after the first yellow fever vaccination. The CDR3 bases are TGTGCCAGCAGCACGGGACACAAGAACTATGGCTACACCTTC. This gives the protein CASSTGHKNYGYTF.